Shown below are 21 T cell receptor beta chains from a single sample sequenced in a study of CD8 T cells in ankylosing spondylitis. MiXCR, run by TCRdb on the 5' RACE reads, gives a single entry per CDR3 protein. The sample lists more than 60,000 distinct CDR3 sequences; 6.2% were seen once. Sequencing used synovial fluid, either unsorted or a sorted T cell fraction (not recorded which). The receptors derive from a male donor with ankylosing spondylitis.

This clonotype was seen ten or more times. This chain uses TRBV29-1 with TRBJ2-6; D remains unclear. CDR1 is SQVTM, CDR2 ANQGSEA, per germline. The CDR3 runs to 17 residues. With 0 bases removed from V and 0 bases from J, the gap between germline ends came to 12 bases. The CDR3 loop reads CSVEDLRLLSGANVLTF. The DNA of the CDR3 is TGCAGCGTTGAAGATCTTCGGCTCCTCTCTGGGGCCAACGTCCTGACTTTC. The full variable domain, with the rest looked up from reference TRBV29-1 and TRBJ2-6, is SAVISQKPSRDICQRGTSLTIQCQVDSQVTMMFWYRQQPGQSLTLIATANQGSEATYESGFVIDKFPISRPNLTFSTLTVSNMSPEDSSIYLCSVEDLRLLSGANVLTFGAGSRLTVL.

The sample holds many counts of this clonotype. The chain has TRBV3-1 and TRBJ2-3; D call uncertain. Germline V CDR1 and CDR2: LGHDT, YNNKEL (reference sequence). The CDR3 is made up of 11 amino acids. The V and J ends lost 2 bases and 4 bases respectively, with 1 base between them. CDR3 protein: CASSQSDTQYF. In DNA form, the CDR3 reads TGTGCCAGCAGCCAATCAGATACGCAGTATTTT.

This clonotype was counted many times. The rearrangement links TRBV6-1 to TRBJ1-1; TRBD1 is a possible D gene (6 bases). This CDR3 region has 14 residues. Trimming pared 8 bases from V and 3 bases from J, leaving 16 bases between. CDR1 MNHNS and CDR2 SASEGT come from the germline V gene. The CDR3 region is CASRTTGRDTEAFF. CDR3 coding DNA: TGTGCCAGCCGAACCACAGGGAGAGACACTGAAGCTTTCTTT.

This clonotype was detected ten times or more. V and J are TRBV12-3 or TRBV12-4 and TRBJ1-1; 11 nucleotides line up with TRBD1. The CDR3 sequence is 15 residues long. With V trimmed by 3 bases and J by 5 bases, 5 bases remained unmatched. CDR3 nucleotides: TGTGCCAGCAGTTTTACGGGACAGGGGGGTACTGAAGCTTTCTTT. This codes for CASSFTGQGGTEAFF.

There are many counts of this clonotype. The J gene is TRBJ1-1, the V gene TRBV2, with D perhaps TRBD1 (5 bases). CDR3 size: 11 residues. The V end lost 8 bases, the J end lost 8 bases, and 12 bases lay between the germline ends. Germline loops: CDR1 SNHLY, CDR2 FYNNEI. In nucleotides, the CDR3 is TGTGCCAGCGGGGGGTGGGGCGAAGCTTTCTTT. Translating gives CASGGWGEAFF.

This chain connects TRBV24-1 to TRBJ2-1; D is perhaps TRBD1 (5 bases). Per germline, CDR1 KGHDR and CDR2 SFDVKD. V dropped 9 bases and J dropped 8 bases, with 16 bases sitting between them. The CDR3 runs to 13 residues. Here the CDR3 reads CATGAAGVYEQFF. The CDR3 nucleotides are TGTGCCACCGGGGCCGCAGGTGTATATGAGCAGTTCTTC.

This clonotype was counted ten times or more. This rearrangement joins TRBV9 to TRBJ1-2, with D possibly matching TRBD1 (5 bases). V was pared by 6 bases and J by 3 bases, with 15 bases between. CDR1 is SGDLS, CDR2 YYNGEE, per germline. The CDR3 consists of 14 residues. Here the CDR3 reads CASTLSGDHYGYTF. In DNA form, the CDR3 reads TGTGCCAGCACCCTATCCGGGGACCACTATGGCTACACCTTC.

This clonotype was picked up many times. The V call is TRBV27, the J call TRBJ2-5; D perhaps matches TRBD1 (5 bases). The CDR3 extends over 15 amino acids. V was trimmed by 2 bases and J by 4 bases, leaving 14 bases between them. CDR1 and CDR2 (germline): MNHEY, SMNVEV (reference sequence). The CDR3 sequence is CASSLQGPSGETQYF. CDR3 DNA sequence: TGTGCCAGCAGTTTACAGGGCCCGTCCGGAGAGACCCAGTACTTC.

This clonotype was observed a handful of times. The V call is TRBV4-2, the J call TRBJ1-2; TRBD1 agrees at 12 bases. This CDR3 is built from 15 residues. The ends lost 2 bases at V and 7 bases at J; junction bases unmatched: 5. Germline V CDR1 and CDR2: LGHNA, YNFKEQ. DNA for the CDR3: TGTGCCAGCAGCCAACCGGGACAGGGGGCGATTGGCTACACCTTC. Translated, it gives CASSQPGQGAIGYTF.

Points on this clonotype: It may be a read error: a sequence one base away is much more abundant. The rearrangement joins TRBV20-1 to TRBJ2-1; D uncertain. Germline CDR1 and CDR2: DFQATT and SNEGSKA (reference sequence). The CDR3 is made up of 15 amino acids. The V and J ends lost 5 bases and 5 bases respectively, with 19 bases between them. The CDR3 DNA follows: TGCAGTGCTCCCGAAGCTCGAGGTTCCCACAATGAGCAGTTCTTC. This gives the protein CSAPEARGSHNEQFF.

This clonotype has ten or more counts. The chain combines TRBV20-1 with TRBJ2-7; the D gene is possibly TRBD2 (6 bases). This CDR3 has 14 residues. Trimming stripped 2 bases from V and 2 bases from J, with 13 bases between. The germline V gene encodes CDR1 DFQATT and CDR2 SNEGSKA (reference sequence). The CDR3 protein is CSARFGGVTYEQYF. The CDR3 DNA reads TGCAGTGCTAGATTTGGCGGGGTTACCTACGAGCAGTACTTC.

This clonotype was seen only a few times. The gene calls are TRBV10-2 and TRBJ1-1; D is undetermined. CDR3 length: 14 amino acids. V gave up 3 bases and J gave up 3 bases, with 11 bases separating them. Germline V gives CDR1 WSHSY, CDR2 SAAADI. The CDR3 region has the DNA TGCGCCAGCAGTGATCGGGCCGATGACACTGAAGCTTTCTTT. This encodes CASSDRADDTEAFF.

V usage is TRBV18 and J usage is TRBJ2-3; D is possibly TRBD1 or TRBD2 (5 bases each). V was pared by 1 base and J by 2 bases, with 10 bases between. Germline V gene sequence: CDR1 KGHSH, CDR2 LQKENI. This CDR3 has 15 amino acids. CDR3 DNA: TGTGCCAGCTCACCACGGGACGGGTTCACAGATACGCAGTATTTT. Translating it yields CASSPRDGFTDTQYF.

The CDR3 nucleotides are TGCGCCAGCAGATTAAGACCCGGAGGGGAGACCCAGTACTTC. Protein product: CASRLRPGGETQYF. The chain has TRBV5-1 and TRBJ2-5; possible D gene TRBD2, 6 bases. The V and J ends lost 5 bases and 5 bases respectively, with 16 bases between them. Per germline, CDR1 SGHRS and CDR2 YFSETQ. The CDR3 totals 14 residues. Combining the CDR3 with reference TRBV5-1 and TRBJ2-5 gives the whole variable domain KAGVTQTPRYLIKTRGQQVTLSCSPISGHRSVSWYQQTPGQGLQFLFEYFSETQRNKGNFPGRFSGRQFSNSRSEMNVSTLELGDSALYLCASRLRPGGETQYFGPGTRLLVL.

This clonotype was counted many times. The chain combines TRBV4-3 with TRBJ1-2; D is unclear. The CDR3 consists of 15 residues. Germline V lookup: CDR1 LGHNA, CDR2 YSLEER. Between the trimmed V and J ends, which lost 3 bases and 2 bases, there was a span of 13 bases. Here the CDR3 reads CASSHPGVFNYGYTF. DNA for the CDR3: TGCGCCAGCAGCCACCCTGGTGTGTTCAACTATGGCTACACCTTC.

At least ten counts were recorded for this clonotype. This chain links TRBV10-2 with TRBJ2-5; 8 bases map to TRBD1. The CDR3 loop spans 14 amino acids. Germline V gene data show CDR1 as WSHSY and CDR2 as SAAADI. V lost 1 base and J lost 4; bases outside the gene matches: 2. The CDR3 sequence: CASSELQGGETQYF. The CDR3 DNA is TGCGCCAGCAGTGAGTTACAGGGGGGAGAGACCCAGTACTTC.

This clonotype was detected many times. The rearrangement uses TRBV15 and TRBJ2-1; 10 positions agree with TRBD2. There are 17 residues in the CDR3. The V segment lost 0 bases and the J segment 7 bases; nucleotides outside the gene matches: 9. Germline loops: CDR1 LNHNV, CDR2 YYDKDF (reference sequence). The CDR3 DNA reads as TGTGCCACCAGCAGAGATCCCGACCTAGCGGGAGCAAATGAGCAGTTCTTC. Protein: CATSRDPDLAGANEQFF.

The table lists this clonotype with many counts. V and J are TRBV7-2 and TRBJ1-3; tentatively, D is TRBD1 (5 bases). Per germline, CDR1 SGHTA and CDR2 FQGNSA. Deletions cut 6 bases from V and 0 bases from J, with 15 bases between. This CDR3 spans 16 amino acids. The CDR3 DNA is TGTGCCAGCAGTCATGGGGCAGAAAGCTCTGGAAACACCATATATTTT. This sequence encodes CASSHGAESSGNTIYF.

This clonotype was found many times. V is TRBV12-3 or TRBV12-4 and J is TRBJ2-1; 13 bases align to TRBD2. The V segment lost 6 bases and the J segment 0 bases; nucleotides outside the gene matches: 8. The CDR3 runs to 18 residues. The CDR3 DNA follows: TGTGCCAGCAGGGGACTAGCGGGACCATCGAGCTCCTACAATGAGCAGTTCTTC. It encodes CASRGLAGPSSSYNEQFF.

There are a few counts of this clonotype. The chain employs TRBV7-9 and TRBJ1-6; TRBD1 matches at 7 bases. The CDR3 sequence is 14 residues long. Germline-derived CDR1 and CDR2 are SEHNR and FQNEAQ (reference sequence). V lost 3 bases and J lost 10; bases outside the gene matches: 6. The CDR3 nucleotides are TGTGCCAGCAGCTTCGGGACAGCTCCCTCACCCCTCCACTTT. As protein: CASSFGTAPSPLHF. Full variable domain (remainder filled in from reference TRBV7-9 and TRBJ1-6): DTGVSQNPRHKITKRGQNVTFRCDPISEHNRLYWYRQTLGQGPEFLTYFQNEAQLEKSRLLSDRFSAERPKGSFSTLEIQRTEQGDSAMYLCASSFGTAPSPLHFGNGTRLTVT.

The table lists this clonotype with many counts. The chain recombines TRBV4-1 with TRBJ2-3; D might be TRBD2 (6 bases). In germline, CDR1 is MGHRA, CDR2 YSYEKL. Trimming cost V 1 base and J 2 bases, with 19 bases left between them. This CDR3 is 18 amino acids long. CDR3 residues: CASSQVAVGRIYTDTQYF. The CDR3 DNA follows: TGCGCCAGCAGCCAAGTGGCGGTTGGGAGGATTTACACAGATACGCAGTATTTT.